This T cell receptor beta chain is from a study of blood T cell repertoires in COVID-19 (dated by TCRdb to the early 2020s). About the study as a whole: Collaborator samples came from the United States, Italy and Spain and covered acute and convalescent phases of COVID-19. The material from the prospective study consisted of cDNA or gDNA derived from T cells, B-cell-depleted T cells, or PBMCs. Subjects who had been exposed to COVID-19, were actively infected with it, or had recovered from it provided the deeply sampled blood TCRbeta repertoires that made up the dataset. The repertoires were made available in a free public database intended to serve as a resource for research on the immune response to SARS-CoV-2. Samples were obtained from the ongoing ImmuneRACE study (first 160 participants) and from 1,200 or so subjects provided by 6 global collaborators. The sample metadata nearly always contained a de-identified subject ID, COVID-19 status, age in years and sex. Where available, HLA class I and class II types were obtained from metadata supplied by the sample provider rather than from assay-based typing.

The immunoSEQ Assay, a bias-controlled multiplex PCR, was used to amplify TCRbeta CDR3 regions from genomic DNA. The study's processing was this. The number of nucleated cells in each sample was estimated from the amplification of reference gene primers within the assay. To quantify the absolute abundance of each unique TCRbeta CDR3 rearrangement, sequence reads were collapsed and filtered. For each sample, productive Simpson clonality was calculated as the square root of Simpson's diversity index across productive rearrangements. The table comes from immuneACCESS by way of TCRdb, which keeps in-frame sequences with V and J called. Part of the clones is missing from these tables; in studies checked, under half for an unresolved V gene and the rest for unknown reasons. The V and J calls and the clone size are those of that table, but D and trimming were determined from the DNA. Present in this sample are 90,000 to 120,000 clones, more than 80% of which were seen just once. More than 20% of the sample belongs to the ten largest clones.

From cysteine to phenylalanine, the CDR3 is 17 amino acids long. This entry keeps only the CDR3 DNA: 51 bases, framed from base 1. V gives up 0 bases and J gives up 1 base, and the segment between their germline ends measures 13 bases. Based on the germline V gene, the CDR1 and CDR2 sequences are SGHNT and YENEEA. What the work shows at the level of the full study, not this receptor alone: The amount of clinical and demographic metadata varied by source and participant and was provided uncurated.

Whole blood was collected in K2EDTA tubes by collaborating institutions according to the institutions' own protocols. Collaborator samples were shipped for TCRbeta analysis as frozen whole blood, isolated PBMCs, or DNA extracted from either sample type. Comments on this clone: Its antigen specificity is not known. No much larger clonotype is one base removed from it; base qualities were not supplied.

The chain uses TRBV11-3 and TRBJ2-1; TRBD2 is possibly the D segment (6 matching bases). The sequence was obtained from a man between 60 and 75 years old with acute or convalescent COVID-19. The sample comprised peripheral blood. CDR3 protein: CASSLDSGRGSYNEQFF. The sequenced DNA: TGTGCCAGCAGCTTAGATAGCGGACGGGGATCCTACAATGAGCAGTTCTTC.